Here is one T cell receptor beta chain with its context. The table came from immunoSEQ multiplex PCR; TCRdb's copy has only in-frame clones and leaves some out. The table shows around 190,000 clones, with about 86% occurring only once. This specimen comes from a study of blood T cell repertoires in COVID-19. Germline V CDR1 and CDR2: MNHEY, SVGAGI. With V trimmed by 7 bases and J by 3 bases, 6 bases remained unmatched. This CDR3 spans 13 amino acids. This chain uses TRBV6-5 with TRBJ2-7; TRBD1 aligns across 7 bases. Material for sequencing was PBMCs or T cells enriched from blood (not recorded which). This receptor was obtained from a woman in her forties in a cohort exposed to, infected with or recovered from COVID-19 (not recorded which). CDR3 sequence reads: CASTTTGFYEQYF. CDR3 nucleotides: TGTGCCAGCACGACGACAGGGTTCTACGAGCAGTACTTC.